One and the same sample provided the 25 T cell receptor beta chains below, sequenced in a study of T cell repertoires in cytomegalovirus infection. TCRdb analysed the reads with MiXCR anew, one entry per CDR3 protein. The sample records approximately 97,000 distinct CDR3 sequences, approximately 15% being singletons. The sequenced material came from PBMCs. All receptors come from a human donor in good health (CMV status not recorded). Some clones in this sample may be carry-over from other donors' samples.

The chain couples TRBV29-1 to TRBJ2-5; D is unresolved. Germline V gives CDR1 SQVTM, CDR2 ANQGSEA. V lost 6 bases and J lost 2, with 7 bases in between. The CDR3 covers 11 residues. CDR3 sequence (DNA): TGCAGCGTACGGGTGCAAGAGACCCAGTACTTC. This codes for CSVRVQETQYF.

The rearrangement links TRBV29-1 to TRBJ2-7, with 7 nucleotides matching TRBD1. Germline V lookup: CDR1 SQVTM, CDR2 ANQGSEA. The ends lost 5 bases at V and 4 bases at J; junction bases unmatched: 5. The CDR3 loop spans 12 amino acids. Written as DNA, the CDR3 is TGCAGCGTTCAATCCAGGGGGTACGAGCAGTACTTC. It translates to CSVQSRGYEQYF.

This clonotype was recorded at least ten times. V gene TRBV9 combines with J gene TRBJ1-1, with D perhaps TRBD1 (5 bases). V was trimmed by 0 bases and J by 4 bases, leaving 16 bases between them. CDR1 SGDLS and CDR2 YYNGEE come from the germline V gene. The CDR3 covers 16 residues. The CDR3 region is CASSVGAGTRGTEAFF. The CDR3 coding sequence is TGTGCCAGCAGCGTAGGGGCAGGGACCCGGGGCACTGAAGCTTTCTTT.

This clonotype was detected only a few times. The gene calls are TRBV6-6 and TRBJ2-2; the match to TRBD1 covers 8 bases. The junction had 15 bases not matched to a gene; V was cut back by 5 bases and J by 7 bases. CDR3 size: 17 residues. CDR1 and CDR2 from the germline V gene are MNHNY and SVGAGI (reference sequence). The CDR3 DNA sequence: TGTGCCAGCAGTCACCCCCTAGACAGGGGAAGGGGCGGGGAGCTGTTTTTT. Translation gives CASSHPLDRGRGGELFF.

To note about this clonotype: A much more abundant neighbour one base away suggests this may be a read error. The genes are TRBV7-9 and TRBJ1-1; 8 nucleotides match TRBD1. The CDR3 runs 12 residues. Germline CDR1 reads SEHNR; CDR2 reads FQNEAQ (reference sequence). Trimming removed 5 bases from V and 10 bases from J; junction bases left unmatched: 6. The CDR3 is CASSQDRVGAFF. CDR3 DNA: TGTGCCAGCAGCCAGGACAGGGTAGGAGCTTTCTTT.

This clonotype was seen a handful of times. This chain links TRBV5-6 with TRBJ2-7, with D possibly being TRBD1 or TRBD2 (5 bases each). The CDR3 length is 15 residues. Germline V gene sequence: CDR1 SGHDT, CDR2 YYEEEE. Trimming took off 0 bases at V and 0 bases at J, with 10 bases between the two ends. CDR3 sequence: CASSLVSGSSYEQYF. The CDR3 region has the DNA TGTGCCAGCAGCTTGGTCTCAGGGAGCTCCTACGAGCAGTACTTC.

This clonotype was counted at least ten times. The rearrangement uses TRBV29-1 and TRBJ2-7; D may match TRBD1 or TRBD2 (5 bases each). Per the germline V gene, CDR1 is SQVTM and CDR2 is ANQGSEA. The CDR3 covers 13 residues. Trimming shortened V by 4 bases and J by 6 bases, and 16 bases separated the two germline ends. The CDR3 nucleotides read TGCAGCGTTGTAAAGAGGGGCAAGGGCGAGCAGTACTTC. This gives the protein CSVVKRGKGEQYF.

This CDR3 reads CASSPNSLAVQETQYF. The CDR3 DNA reads as TGTGCCAGCAGCCCGAACTCACTAGCGGTTCAAGAGACCCAGTACTTC. This chain uses TRBV7-2 with TRBJ2-5, with 8 positions matching TRBD2. The germline gives CDR1 SGHTA, CDR2 FQGNSA. The CDR3 contains 16 residues. V lost 5 bases and J lost 2; bases outside the gene matches: 10.

In its sample, this clonotype was seen many times. The chain employs TRBV7-2 and TRBJ2-7; the D gene is possibly TRBD1 (6 bases). Germline CDR1 and CDR2: SGHTA and FQGNSA. CDR3 length: 14 residues. Trimming pared 3 bases from V and 2 bases from J, leaving 11 bases between. This CDR3 is CASSFPGVTYEQYF. In DNA, the CDR3 is TGTGCCAGCAGCTTCCCAGGGGTGACCTACGAGCAGTACTTC.

This clonotype was counted only a few times. J is TRBJ1-3 and V is TRBV19; D unresolved. This CDR3 region has 14 residues. V was shortened by 4 bases and J by 1 base, with 8 bases between the two germline ends. Germline values: CDR1 LNHDA, CDR2 SQIVND (reference sequence). CDR3 region: CASSRTASGNTIYF. The CDR3 coding sequence is TGTGCCAGTAGTAGGACGGCTTCTGGAAACACCATATATTTT.

There are a few counts of this clonotype. The chain couples TRBV7-4 to TRBJ1-2, with TRBD1 matching over 8 bases. The CDR3 covers 17 residues. Per the germline V gene, CDR1 is SGHVT and CDR2 is SQSDAQ. The trim removed 5 bases at V and 3 bases at J, leaving 14 bases unmatched. This CDR3 is CASSEVGGRGPDYGYTF. Written as DNA, the CDR3 is TGTGCCAGCAGCGAAGTAGGCGGCAGGGGGCCCGACTATGGCTACACCTTC.

This chain connects TRBV6-1 to TRBJ1-1; D not certain. The CDR3 totals 13 residues. CDR1 is MNHNS and CDR2 is SASEGT in the germline V gene. CDR3 amino acids: CAGHREVGTEAFF. CDR3 sequence (DNA): TGTGCAGGCCACCGTGAGGTCGGCACTGAAGCTTTCTTT.

This clonotype was detected a few times. This may stem from a read error, because a much larger clone lies one nucleotide away. The chain recombines TRBV7-6 with TRBJ2-2; tentative D call: TRBD1 (6 bases). The CDR3 length is 14 residues. The germline V gene encodes CDR1 SGHVS and CDR2 FNYEAQ. CDR3 DNA: TGTTCCAGCAGTTTAAGACAGGACCAACGGGAGCTGTTTTTT. This sequence encodes CSSSLRQDQRELFF. Full variable domain (rest looked up from reference TRBV7-6 and TRBJ2-2): GAGVSQSPRYKVTKRGQDVALRCDPISGHVSLYWYRQALGQGPEFLTYFNYEAQQDKSGLPNDRFSAERPEGSISTLTIQRTEQRDSAMYRCSSSLRQDQRELFFGEGSRLTVL.

This chain uses TRBV5-1 with TRBJ2-1; the match to TRBD2 covers 7 bases. CDR1 and CDR2 from the germline V gene are SGHRS and YFSETQ. The CDR3 is 13 residues long. Trimming took 4 bases from V and 7 from J; bases not matched to a gene: 5. CDR3 protein: CASSLGLVNEQFF. The DNA of the CDR3 is TGCGCCAGCAGCCTTGGACTAGTTAATGAGCAGTTCTTC.

This clonotype was picked up a small number of times. V is TRBV7-3 and J is TRBJ1-1; D unclear. The CDR3 runs 13 residues. In germline, CDR1 is SGHTA, CDR2 FQGTGA. V gave up 3 bases and J gave up 4 bases, with 9 bases separating them. CDR3 loop: CASSLFQSTEAFF. In DNA, the CDR3 is TGTGCCAGCAGCTTGTTTCAAAGCACTGAAGCTTTCTTT.

This clonotype appeared many times. The chain is built from TRBV28 and TRBJ2-7; D uncertain. The germline CDR1 and CDR2 sequences are MDHEN and SYDVKM. The CDR3 totals 11 residues. The ends were cut back, 5 bases at V and 7 bases at J, with 9 bases in the middle. The CDR3 DNA reads TGTGCCAGCAGTCCACCCGGAGAGCAGTACTTC. It codes for CASSPPGEQYF.

In its sample, this clonotype was seen many times. This chain connects TRBV4-2 to TRBJ1-3, with D perhaps matching TRBD1 (5 bases). Trimming left V 0 bases short and J 0 bases short, with 12 bases between. This CDR3 is 17 amino acids long. CDR1 LGHNA and CDR2 YNFKEQ come from the germline V gene. CDR3 DNA sequence: TGTGCCAGCAGCCAAGAGCCGGGACGGCACTCTGGAAACACCATATATTTT. Residues: CASSQEPGRHSGNTIYF.

The V gene is TRBV12-3 or TRBV12-4, the J gene TRBJ2-3; TRBD2 might be the D (5 bases). CDR3 size: 12 residues. Trimming took 6 bases from V and 7 from J, leaving 11 bases between them. CDR3 in amino acids: CASSQTGYTQYF. As DNA, the CDR3 is TGTGCCAGCAGCCAGACGGGATATACGCAGTATTTT.

This clonotype has just a few counts. The rearrangement links TRBV5-4 to TRBJ1-2; TRBD1 might be the D (6 bases). The CDR3 runs 14 residues. Germline CDR1 is SGHNT and CDR2 is YYREEE (reference sequence). Trimming cost V 4 bases and J 7 bases, with 17 bases left between them. The CDR3: CASSPQQGQGGYTF. The DNA for the CDR3 is TGTGCCAGCAGCCCTCAACAGGGCCAGGGTGGCTACACCTTC.

The rearrangement uses TRBV5-1 and TRBJ2-6, with D unresolved. The CDR3 extends over 15 amino acids. The V gene's germline CDR1 is SGHRS and CDR2 YFSETQ. V dropped 0 bases and J dropped 0 bases, with 4 bases sitting between them. CDR3 sequence reads: CASSLGVSGANVLTF. CDR3 coding DNA: TGCGCCAGCAGCTTGGGTGTCTCTGGGGCCAACGTCCTGACTTTC.

This clonotype was observed many times. The chain links TRBV6-2 or TRBV6-3 to TRBJ2-6; the match to TRBD1 covers 7 bases. V lost 5 bases to trimming and J lost 2 bases; unmatched junction nucleotides: 18. The CDR3 covers 20 residues. Germline CDR1 reads MNHEY; CDR2 reads SVGEGT. The CDR3 region is CASSDDLRTGIDAGANVLTF. Written as DNA, the CDR3 is TGTGCCAGCAGTGACGACCTTCGGACAGGTATAGACGCTGGGGCCAACGTCCTGACTTTC.

V is TRBV7-2 and J is TRBJ2-2; D is unclear. V shed 5 bases and J shed 5 bases, with 12 bases lying between them. The CDR3 consists of 14 residues. Germline V gene data show CDR1 as SGHTA and CDR2 as FQGNSA. CDR3 bases: TGTGCCAGCAGCGAACAATGGCAGACCGGGGAGCTGTTTTTT. The encoded protein is CASSEQWQTGELFF.

The chain joins TRBV5-6 to TRBJ1-4; D ambiguous. The germline V and J ends were trimmed by 4 bases and 4 bases, with 5 bases remaining between them. The germline V gene encodes CDR1 SGHDT and CDR2 YYEEEE. CDR3 size: 12 residues. CDR3 sequence reads: CASSVDNEKLFF. The CDR3 DNA reads as TGTGCCAGCAGCGTCGATAATGAAAAACTGTTTTTT.

This clonotype showed up just a few times. The chain uses TRBV7-9 and TRBJ2-7; TRBD1 agrees at 10 bases. Trimming took 1 base from V and 0 from J; bases not matched to a gene: 6. CDR3 length: 17 residues. Germline V gene lookup returns CDR1 SEHNR and CDR2 FQNEAQ (reference sequence). The CDR3 loop is CASSLGQGALHSYEQYF. In DNA, the CDR3 is TGTGCCAGCAGCTTAGGACAGGGGGCACTCCACTCCTACGAGCAGTACTTC.

In its sample, this clonotype was seen many times. The chain links TRBV7-3 to TRBJ2-3; TRBD1 agrees at 9 bases. The trim removed 5 bases at V and 3 bases at J, leaving 9 bases unmatched. Germline V gives CDR1 SGHTA, CDR2 FQGTGA. The CDR3 is 16 residues long. The chain's CDR3 is CASSPRQGGNTDTQYF. Written as DNA, the CDR3 is TGTGCCAGCAGCCCACGACAGGGGGGGAATACAGATACGCAGTATTTT.